Reported below is one TCR delta chain. This clone was picked up a small number of times. Its cognate antigen has yet to be identified. No base qualities exist here, and no much larger clone lies one base off it. The method behind the library was PCR. Sequenced on an Illumina MiSeq. TCRdb processed the public reads again with the CATT caller, after which rows with matching DNA were combined. This sample comprises over 10,000 delta-chain clones, roughly 53% of them detected only once. The ten most abundant clones make up about 1.4% of the sample. The data derive from a study of human gamma delta and Vdelta1 T cells (dated by TCRdb to 2017 to 2018). The study in broad terms: Delta One T cells, Vd1+ gamma-delta T cells, were investigated in the study as cytotoxic effectors against acute myeloid leukemia. General findings and caveats noted by the study authors: Polyclonality and broad cytotoxic targeting of acute myeloid leukemia were reported for Delta One T cells.

Taken from cysteine to phenylalanine, the CDR3 has 21 residues. Only the CDR3 part of the read is kept: 63 bases, read in frame from the first base. Taken from the germline V gene, the CDR1 and CDR2 loops are TSWWSYY and QGS. V has 0 bases trimmed and J has 0 bases trimmed; junction bases matching no gene number 16. Sequenced sample: Vdelta1 gamma-delta T cells from blood grown in culture (DOT cells). The cell subset or site tag for this specimen amounts to: Delta One T cells, in vitro expanded/differentiated Vd1+ gamma-delta T cells. The rearranged chain carries TRDV1 and TRDJ1; 10 nucleotides in the junction match TRDD3. The receptor was isolated from a human donor in good health. The CDR3 region: CALGELTLPPNWGMYTDKLIF. The nucleotide sequence is given as TGTGCTCTTGGGGAACTAACGCTTCCTCCGAACTGGGGGATGTACACCGATAAACTCATCTTT.